This is a list of T cell receptor beta chains from one sample in a study of T-cell memory formation after mild COVID-19. TCRdb redid the calling of the 5' RACE reads with MiXCR, one entry per CDR3 protein. The data contain about 430,000 distinct CDR3 sequences, 24% of them singletons. Sequencing used PBMCs or a T cell subset sorted from them (not recorded which). All receptors derive from an adult woman who had mild COVID-19 (a few samples of this study predate the infection). Cell type and time point are not known. Both conserved end residues are part of each CDR3. Fields, in order: D gene, J gene, clone size, V gene, CDR3 DNA, CDR3 protein. D genes are given only for firm matches. Some rows have no size entry. The others give once, few or many, or a class for an expanded clone.

NA TRBJ2-7 NA TRBV7-9 TGTGCCAGCAGCCGTACAGGGACAAGGCAGTACTTC CASSRTGTRQYF
NA TRBJ1-1 NA TRBV4-2 TGTGCCAGCAGCCTTGCGACAGAGAACACTGAAGCTTTCTTT CASSLATENTEAFF
TRBD1 TRBJ2-1 many TRBV29-1 TGCAGCGCGACACAGGGGTCCCTTAGCAATGAGCAGTTCTTC CSATQGSLSNEQFF
NA TRBJ2-2 few TRBV5-1 TGCGCCAGCAGCTCCCTCACTACCTCGAACACCGGGGAGCTGTTTTTT CASSSLTTSNTGELFF
TRBD2 TRBJ2-7 few TRBV7-9 TGTGCCAGCAGCTTAGTGGGGCTAGCGGAAGAGCAGTACTTC CASSLVGLAEEQYF
NA TRBJ2-1 many TRBV7-9 TGTGCCAGCAACATGGCCTTGGACCATGAGCAGTTCTTC CASNMALDHEQFF
TRBD2 TRBJ2-5 few TRBV9 TGTGCCAGCAGCGTAGCCCTAGCGGGAGATGGGGAGACCCAGTACTTC CASSVALAGDGETQYF
NA TRBJ2-5 NA TRBV20-1 TGCAGTGCTCGCGGGCCCTACAGGGAGACCCAGTACTTC CSARGPYRETQYF
TRBD2 TRBJ2-1 NA TRBV11-2 TGTGCCAGCAGCTCCCAGCGGGGGAGTTACAATGAGCAGTTCTTC CASSSQRGSYNEQFF
NA TRBJ1-2 NA TRBV10-3 TGTGCCATCAGTGAGTCGGACACAGGTGACCTGGCATCTCGCTACACCTTC CAISESDTGDLASRYTF
TRBD1 TRBJ2-1 many TRBV15 TGTGCCACCAGCAGATTAGACAGGGGCTCCTACAATGAGCAGTTCTTC CATSRLDRGSYNEQFF
NA TRBJ2-7 NA TRBV24-1 TGTGCCACCAGTGACCACAGGAGCTCCTACGAGCAGTACTTC CATSDHRSSYEQYF
NA TRBJ2-7 few TRBV7-6 TGTGCCAGCAGCGCGAGAGGGGTCTACGAGCAGTACTTC CASSARGVYEQYF
NA TRBJ1-6 NA TRBV5-6 TGTGCCAGCAGCTCCGGTCTTACGGATTCACCCCTCCACTTT CASSSGLTDSPLHF
NA TRBJ1-1 few TRBV20-1 TGCAGTGCTAGGGGGGACATGAACACTGAAGCTTTCTTT CSARGDMNTEAFF
NA TRBJ1-1 NA TRBV7-2 TGTGCCAGCAGCCCGATGCGGCGTGGGGCCACTGAAGCTTTCTTT CASSPMRRGATEAFF
TRBD2 TRBJ2-1 NA TRBV13 TGTGCCAGCAGCTCCACCGGGGGGGCCCATACTGAGCAGTTCTTC CASSSTGGAHTEQFF
NA TRBJ2-7 NA TRBV29-1 TGCAGCGGGGGTCACAGGGACGAGCAGTACTTC CSGGHRDEQYF
NA TRBJ1-5 NA TRBV7-8 TGTGCCAGCAGCCCCATCAGGGGAAGTCAGCCCCAGCATTTT CASSPIRGSQPQHF
NA TRBJ2-3 NA TRBV10-3 TGTGCCATCAGCCAGCCAGCTAGCACAGATACGCAGTATTTT CAISQPASTDTQYF
TRBD1 TRBJ1-2 NA TRBV28 TGTGCCAGCAGAACACAGGGGGCTAATGGCTACACCTTC CASRTQGANGYTF
NA TRBJ2-7 few TRBV5-1 TGCGCCAGCAGCTTGGTAAGCGACTACCGCTACGAGCAGTACTTC CASSLVSDYRYEQYF
NA TRBJ1-2 NA TRBV5-6 TGTGCCAGCAGCTTGGATGGAATCTATGGCTACACCTTC CASSLDGIYGYTF
TRBD1 TRBJ1-1 NA TRBV7-6 TGTGCCAGCAGCCCGGGACAGGGTCGCTCTGAAGCTTTCTTT CASSPGQGRSEAFF
TRBD1 TRBJ1-2 few TRBV5-1 TGCGCCAGCAGCTTGGACAGGGGACCTATCTATGGCTACACCTTC CASSLDRGPIYGYTF
NA TRBJ1-1 NA TRBV5-5 TGTGCCAGCAGCCGACAGTGGGGGGACACTGAAGCTTTCTTT CASSRQWGDTEAFF
NA TRBJ2-2 NA TRBV7-2 TGTGCCAGCAGCGACCCAGGCAGGGTGAACACCGGGGAGCTGTTTTTT CASSDPGRVNTGELFF
TRBD2 TRBJ2-5 NA TRBV5-1 TGCGCCAGCAGCAAACTAGCGGGGGAAGAGACCCAGTACTTC CASSKLAGEETQYF
TRBD1 TRBJ2-5 NA TRBV18 TGTGCCAGCTCACCAAGGGGACAGGGTTCGACAGGGGCCCAGTACTTC CASSPRGQGSTGAQYF
TRBD2 TRBJ2-3 few TRBV7-2 TGTGCCAGCAGCTCCGCCCGACTAGCGGCCACAGATACGCAGTATTTT CASSSARLAATDTQYF
TRBD2 TRBJ2-3 few TRBV7-3 TGTGCCAGCAGCACCGGGGGGCTTAGCGGGAGCCCCACAGATACGCAGTATTTT CASSTGGLSGSPTDTQYF
TRBD1 TRBJ2-7 few TRBV7-7 TGTGCCAGCAGCTTGGACAGGGGCCACTCCTACGAGCAGTACTTC CASSLDRGHSYEQYF
NA TRBJ2-7 many TRBV29-1 TGCAGCGCCTCGGGCGGGATTCTACGCGAGCAGTACTTC CSASGGILREQYF
NA TRBJ1-1 few TRBV12-3/TRBV12-4 TGTGCCAGCAGCCGAGAGCCGGACCCAGCAGCTTTCTTT CASSREPDPAAFF
NA TRBJ2-5 few TRBV3-1 TGTGCCAGCAGCCATAACCATGGGACCGGGGAGACCCAGTACTTC CASSHNHGTGETQYF
NA TRBJ2-7 few TRBV3-1 TGTGCCAGCAGCCAAGATGGGTCGGGACTCAGCCCCCACGAGCAGTACTTC CASSQDGSGLSPHEQYF
NA TRBJ2-5 NA TRBV24-1 TGTGCCACCAGTGATCCGGGCCCCCGGACCCAGTACTTC CATSDPGPRTQYF
NA TRBJ1-2 few TRBV30 TGTGCCTGGAGTATGGGGATCTATGGCTACACCTTC CAWSMGIYGYTF
NA TRBJ2-5 few TRBV7-2 TGTGCCAGCAGCCGAGGGGCAATGGAGACCCAGTACTTC CASSRGAMETQYF
TRBD2 TRBJ2-3 NA TRBV5-1 TGCGCCAGCAGCTCAGGGACTAGCGGGGTAACAGATACGCAGTATTTT CASSSGTSGVTDTQYF
TRBD1 TRBJ1-5 NA TRBV12-3/TRBV12-4 TGTGCCAGCAGTCAAGGACAGGGGGCTCAGCCCCAGCATTTT CASSQGQGAQPQHF
NA TRBJ1-1 NA TRBV20-1 TGCAGTGCTAGGGCCGAGAACACTGAAGCTTTCTTT CSARAENTEAFF
NA TRBJ2-2 few TRBV7-2 TGTGCCAGCAGCCTACAAATTATCGGGGAGCTGTTTTTT CASSLQIIGELFF
NA TRBJ2-7 few TRBV2 TGTGCCAGCAGCGTCTACGAGCAGTACTTC CASSVYEQYF
NA TRBJ1-2 NA TRBV6-6 TGTGCCAGCAGGAGTAGGAGAGGCTACACCTTC CASRSRRGYTF
NA TRBJ2-7 NA TRBV2 TGTGCCAGCATATACAGGGCGGTGCAGTACTTC CASIYRAVQYF
NA TRBJ2-7 NA TRBV6-1 TGTGCCAGCAGTGAATCCCAGGGGACCTACGAGCAGTACTTC CASSESQGTYEQYF
TRBD1 TRBJ1-4 NA TRBV7-9 TGTGCCAGCAGTCTCGGGACAGCTAATGAAAAACTGTTTTTT CASSLGTANEKLFF
TRBD2 TRBJ2-2 few TRBV29-1 TGCAGCGTTTATAGCGGGGGAACGAACACCGGGGAGCTGTTTTTT CSVYSGGTNTGELFF
TRBD2 TRBJ2-7 few TRBV9 TGTGCCAGCAGCGTAGCGGCTAGCGGGAGTTATCTTCAGAACGAGCAGTACTTC CASSVAASGSYLQNEQYF
TRBD2 TRBJ2-1 NA TRBV20-1 TGCAGTGCTAGTCTTACCTCGCTTAGCGGGGGGGCAGGGGAGCAGTTCTTC CSASLTSLSGGAGEQFF
NA TRBJ2-3 few TRBV5-1 TGCGCCAGCAGCTCGGGCTTGGAGACAGATACGCAGTATTTT CASSSGLETDTQYF
NA TRBJ1-3 NA TRBV20-1 TGCAGTGCTAGAGACCTGACAGCTGGAAACACCATATATTTT CSARDLTAGNTIYF
NA TRBJ1-5 NA TRBV29-1 TGCAGCGTTACCCAGACAGTCGATCAGCCCCAGCATTTT CSVTQTVDQPQHF
TRBD1 TRBJ2-6 NA TRBV12-3/TRBV12-4 TGTGCCAGCAGTAGGGACAGAACCTCTGGGGCCAACGTCCTGACTTTC CASSRDRTSGANVLTF